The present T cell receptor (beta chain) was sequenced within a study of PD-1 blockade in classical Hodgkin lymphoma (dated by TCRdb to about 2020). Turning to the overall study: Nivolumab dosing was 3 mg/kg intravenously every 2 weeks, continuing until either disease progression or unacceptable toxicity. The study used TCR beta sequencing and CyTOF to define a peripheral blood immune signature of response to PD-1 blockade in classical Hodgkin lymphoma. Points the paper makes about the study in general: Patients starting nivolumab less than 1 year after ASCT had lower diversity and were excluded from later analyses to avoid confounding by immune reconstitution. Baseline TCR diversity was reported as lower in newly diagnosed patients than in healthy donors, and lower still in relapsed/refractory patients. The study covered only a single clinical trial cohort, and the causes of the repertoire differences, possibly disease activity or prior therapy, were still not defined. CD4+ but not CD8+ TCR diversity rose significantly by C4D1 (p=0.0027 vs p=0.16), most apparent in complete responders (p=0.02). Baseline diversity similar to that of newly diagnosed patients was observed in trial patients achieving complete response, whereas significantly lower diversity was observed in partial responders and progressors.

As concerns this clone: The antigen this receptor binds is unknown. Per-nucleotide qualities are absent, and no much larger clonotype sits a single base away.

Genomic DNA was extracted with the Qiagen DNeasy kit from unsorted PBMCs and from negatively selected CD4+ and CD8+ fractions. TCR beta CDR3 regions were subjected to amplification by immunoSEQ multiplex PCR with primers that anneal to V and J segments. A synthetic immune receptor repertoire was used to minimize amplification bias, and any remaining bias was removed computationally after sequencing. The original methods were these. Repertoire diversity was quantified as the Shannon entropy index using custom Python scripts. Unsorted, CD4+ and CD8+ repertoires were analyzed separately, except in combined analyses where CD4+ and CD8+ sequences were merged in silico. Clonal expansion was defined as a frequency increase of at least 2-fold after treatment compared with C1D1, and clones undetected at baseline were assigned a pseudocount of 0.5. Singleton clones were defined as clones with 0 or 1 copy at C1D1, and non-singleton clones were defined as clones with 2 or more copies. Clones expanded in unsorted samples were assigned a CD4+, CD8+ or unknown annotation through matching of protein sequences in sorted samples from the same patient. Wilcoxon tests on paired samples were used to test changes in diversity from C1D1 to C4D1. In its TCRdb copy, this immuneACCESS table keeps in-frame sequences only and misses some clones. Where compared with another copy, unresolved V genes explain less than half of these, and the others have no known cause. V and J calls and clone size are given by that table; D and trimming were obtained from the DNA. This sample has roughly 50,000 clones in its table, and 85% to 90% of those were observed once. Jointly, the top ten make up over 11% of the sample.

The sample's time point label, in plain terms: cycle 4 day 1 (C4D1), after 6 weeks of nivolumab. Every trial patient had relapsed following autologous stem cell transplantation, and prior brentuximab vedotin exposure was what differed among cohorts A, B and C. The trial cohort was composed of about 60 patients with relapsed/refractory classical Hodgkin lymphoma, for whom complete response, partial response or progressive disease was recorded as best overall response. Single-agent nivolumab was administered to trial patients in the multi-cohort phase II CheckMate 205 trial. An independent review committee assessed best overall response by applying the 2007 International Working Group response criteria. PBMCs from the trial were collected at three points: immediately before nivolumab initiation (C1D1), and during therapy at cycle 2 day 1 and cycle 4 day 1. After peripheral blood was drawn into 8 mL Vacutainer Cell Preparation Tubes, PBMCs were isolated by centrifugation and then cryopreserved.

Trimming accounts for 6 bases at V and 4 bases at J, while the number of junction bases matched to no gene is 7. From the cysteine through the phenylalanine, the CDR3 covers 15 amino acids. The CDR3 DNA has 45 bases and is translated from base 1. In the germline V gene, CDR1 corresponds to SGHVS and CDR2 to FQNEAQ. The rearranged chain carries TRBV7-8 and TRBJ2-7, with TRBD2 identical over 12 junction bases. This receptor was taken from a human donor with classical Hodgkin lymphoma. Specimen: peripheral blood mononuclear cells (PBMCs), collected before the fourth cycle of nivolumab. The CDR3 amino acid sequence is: CASRRRLAGDYEQYF. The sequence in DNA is TGTGCCAGCAGACGTAGACTAGCGGGAGATTACGAGCAGTACTTC.